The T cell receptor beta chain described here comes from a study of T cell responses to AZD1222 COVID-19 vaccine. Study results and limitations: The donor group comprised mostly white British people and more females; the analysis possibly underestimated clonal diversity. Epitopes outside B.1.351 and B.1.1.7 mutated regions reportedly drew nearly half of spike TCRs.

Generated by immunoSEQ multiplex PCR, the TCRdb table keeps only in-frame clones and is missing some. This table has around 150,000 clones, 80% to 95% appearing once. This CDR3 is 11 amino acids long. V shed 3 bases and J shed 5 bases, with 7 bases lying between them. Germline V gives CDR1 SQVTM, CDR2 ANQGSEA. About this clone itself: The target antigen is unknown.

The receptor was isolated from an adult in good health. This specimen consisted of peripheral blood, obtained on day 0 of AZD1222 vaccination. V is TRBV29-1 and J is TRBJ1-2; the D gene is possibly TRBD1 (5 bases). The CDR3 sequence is CSVDGGYGYTF. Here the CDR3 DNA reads TGCAGCGTTGATGGGGGGTATGGCTACACCTTC.